The clone carrying this T cell receptor (beta chain) was seen a few times. The source of the sample is a study of blood T cells in healthy people across ages. The germline gives CDR1 MNHEY, CDR2 SVGAGI. The CDR3 covers 14 residues. The germline V and J ends were trimmed by 0 bases and 5 bases, with 9 bases remaining between them. Sample-barcoded 5' priming and a J-beta primer mix drove a second PCR of 7 to 11 cycles. A single record per CDR3 protein comes from TCRdb applying MiXCR to the 5' RACE reads. The table shows approximately 780,000 distinct CDR3 sequences, with approximately 24% occurring only once. The same specimen was also included in a second study, on T cells of mothers and their children.

The material sequenced was blood. The chain uses TRBV6-5 and TRBJ2-3; tentative D call: TRBD2 (6 bases). The sequence derives from a boy under 18 in good health. The CDR3 sequence: CASSYSEGRDTQYF. In nucleotides, the CDR3 is TGTGCCAGCAGTTACTCGGAGGGTCGAGATACGCAGTATTTT.